The source of this TCR beta chain is a study of OX40 agonist ivuxolimab in advanced cancers. The data were produced by immunoSEQ multiplex PCR, yet TCRdb's version contains in-frame clones alone and is incomplete. The data show more than 11,000 clones, around 80% seen once. CDR1 and CDR2 (germline): MRHNA, SNTAGT. V dropped 7 bases and J dropped 6; count of bases not matched to a gene: 11. CDR3 length equals 16 residues. Sequenced here: CD4+ or CD8+ T cells sorted from blood, sampled in a trial of the OX40 agonist ivuxolimab. The genes are TRBV6-4 and TRBJ1-4; 10 bases are shared with TRBD1. This sequence originates from an adult with an advanced solid tumor such as melanoma, head and neck, liver or kidney cancer. The CDR3 DNA reads as TGTGCCAGCACCGAAGGGAGACAGGGGGCTGATGAAAAACTGTTTTTT. This sequence encodes CASTEGRQGADEKLFF.